Listed below are T cell receptor beta chains from one sample, sequenced in a study of blood T cells in healthy people across ages. TCRdb called the 5' RACE reads again in MiXCR, with one record for every CDR3 protein. The data show hundreds of thousands of distinct CDR3 sequences, about 30% seen once. Sequencing was done on a sample of blood. The receptors derive from a woman older than 75 in good health. Both conserved end residues are part of each CDR3. Each record gives: D gene, J gene, clone size, V gene, CDR3 DNA, CDR3 protein. D genes are given only for firm matches. Expanded clones get a size class; other rows say once, few or many, or leave the size out.

TRBD1	TRBJ2-5	-	TRBV30	TGTGCCTTGGAAAGGGGACAGGCTGACGGGGAGACCCAGTACTTC	CALERGQADGETQYF
-	TRBJ2-7	many	TRBV28	TGTGCCAGCAGTTCGACAATACCGGGACCAGCTAGAGAGCAGTACTTC	CASSSTIPGPAREQYF
-	TRBJ2-7	many	TRBV30	TGTGCCTGCACACTGTGGGGCGAGCAGTACTTC	CACTLWGEQYF
-	TRBJ2-3	-	TRBV9	TGTGCCAGCAGCGTAGGATCTCTTAGCACAGATACGCAGTATTTT	CASSVGSLSTDTQYF
TRBD1	TRBJ1-5	few	TRBV9	TGTGCCAGCAGCACCGGGACAGGGGGAAGCAATCAGCCCCAGCATTTT	CASSTGTGGSNQPQHF
TRBD1	TRBJ2-1	many	TRBV6-5	TGTGCCAGTAGAGGGACAGGCGAAGTCAATGAGCAGTTCTTC	CASRGTGEVNEQFF
TRBD1	TRBJ2-7	many	TRBV18	TGTGCCAGCTCACCCCAACCGGACAGGGGCTACGAGCAGTACTTC	CASSPQPDRGYEQYF
TRBD2	TRBJ2-5	-	TRBV5-5	TGTGCCAGCAGCCCCTCGGTAGCGGGGGGAAAAGAGACCCAGTACTTC	CASSPSVAGGKETQYF
-	TRBJ2-1	-	TRBV27	TGTGCCAGCTGGAGCGACTACAATGAGCAGTTCTTC	CASWSDYNEQFF
TRBD1	TRBJ1-2	few	TRBV6-2/TRBV6-3	TGTGCCAGCGGGCGCCGACAGGGCCGGGGCTACACCTTC	CASGRRQGRGYTF
-	TRBJ2-5	-	TRBV3-1	TGTGCCAGCAGCCAAACCCCTAGCCGGGAGACCCAGTACTTC	CASSQTPSRETQYF
-	TRBJ2-1	many	TRBV28	TGTGCCAGCAAGACTGGGGGCTCCTACAATGAGCAGTTCTTC	CASKTGGSYNEQFF
TRBD2	TRBJ2-3	few	TRBV12-3/TRBV12-4	TGTGCCAGCAGTTTTCTAGCGGGGGCAGATACGCAGTATTTT	CASSFLAGADTQYF
-	TRBJ2-5	-	TRBV6-1	TGTGCCAGCAGTTCACAGGGTGGTACGCAGACCCAGTACTTC	CASSSQGGTQTQYF
TRBD2	TRBJ2-5	many	TRBV7-8	TGTGCCAGCAGCTTATACCCCCAGGGAGGGGAGACCCAGTACTTC	CASSLYPQGGETQYF
-	TRBJ2-3	-	TRBV20-1	TGCAGTGCCACTGAACAGGAAGATACGCAGTATTTT	CSATEQEDTQYF
TRBD2	TRBJ2-3	-	TRBV20-1	TGCAGTGCTAGAGAGTCTAGGCTAGCGGGGTTGACTAGCACAGATACGCAGTATTTT	CSARESRLAGLTSTDTQYF
-	TRBJ2-2	many	TRBV12-3/TRBV12-4	TGTGCCAGCGGACTTGCGAACACCGGGGAGCTGTTTTTT	CASGLANTGELFF
TRBD2	TRBJ2-1	few	TRBV11-2	TGTGCCAGCAGCTTAGATTGGGGCGGGGGGCCGTTCTTC	CASSLDWGGGPFF
-	TRBJ1-6	-	TRBV5-1	TGCGCCAGCAGCGGCGGACGGGAGGATTCACCCCTCCACTTT	CASSGGREDSPLHF
-	TRBJ1-5	-	TRBV6-2/TRBV6-3	TGTGCCAGCACCTCCCAAACAGGGTCCTGGCAGCCCCAGCATTTT	CASTSQTGSWQPQHF
TRBD2	TRBJ2-7	-	TRBV4-1	TGCGCCAGCAGCCAAGTTCCCGGGAGGGGAGAGCAGTACTTC	CASSQVPGRGEQYF
-	TRBJ1-2	-	TRBV19	TGTGCCAGTAGGAGGAACAGGGAAGATGGTTATGGCTACACCTTC	CASRRNREDGYGYTF
-	TRBJ1-4	few	TRBV7-2	TGTGCCAGCAGCTTAGAGATCGGGCCCGCAACTAATGAAAAACTGTTTTTT	CASSLEIGPATNEKLFF
TRBD1	TRBJ1-5	-	TRBV7-2	TGTGCCAGCAGCTTAGGAGGACAGGGGGCAAATCAGCCCCAGCATTTT	CASSLGGQGANQPQHF
TRBD2	TRBJ2-3	few	TRBV2	TGTGCCAGCAGGCGTCCGGGACTAGCTTTCACAGATACGCGGTATTTT	CASRRPGLAFTDTRYF
-	TRBJ2-1	many	TRBV6-1	TGTGCCAGCAGACGTCGTGTAGGGTCAGGGTCGGTGGGATACAATGAGCAGTTCTTC	CASRRRVGSGSVGYNEQFF
TRBD2	TRBJ2-1	once	TRBV5-1	TGCGCCAGCAGCAAGAGCGGGGGGGCTTCCTACAATGAGCAGTTCTTC	CASSKSGGASYNEQFF
TRBD1	TRBJ1-1	few	TRBV20-1	TGCAGTGCCAGGGGCCTACAGGGGAGGGTCACTGAAGCTTTCTTT	CSARGLQGRVTEAFF
-	TRBJ2-7	many	TRBV7-2	TGTGCCAGCAGCCCTCTAGGAAGGAGCTCCTACGAGCAGTACTTC	CASSPLGRSSYEQYF
TRBD2	TRBJ2-5	many	TRBV5-1	TGCGCCAGCAGCTCCGGGGGGGCCGTTGAGACCCAGTACTTC	CASSSGGAVETQYF
TRBD1	TRBJ1-1	many	TRBV3-1	TGTGCCAGCAGCCGCCCGGGACAGCTGAACACTGAAGCTTTCTTT	CASSRPGQLNTEAFF
-	TRBJ1-3	-	TRBV15	TGTGCCACCAGCAGAGATAGATCCGGGGTTGGAAACACCATATATTTT	CATSRDRSGVGNTIYF
TRBD1	TRBJ2-5	many	TRBV29-1	TGCAGCGTTGTTAAACAGGGGGCTCAAGAGACCCAGTACTTC	CSVVKQGAQETQYF
-	TRBJ1-5	many	TRBV6-2/TRBV6-3	TGTGCCAGCAAGGACCCACTCAATCAGCCCCAGCATTTT	CASKDPLNQPQHF
-	TRBJ1-4	-	TRBV4-2	TGTGCCAGCAACCAAGATGTGGGTTCGACTAATGAAAAACTGTTTTTT	CASNQDVGSTNEKLFF
TRBD2	TRBJ2-1	many	TRBV3-1	TGTGCCAGCAGCCAAGATGGGGCTAGCGGGGGGGCCCGTGAGCAGTTCTTC	CASSQDGASGGAREQFF
-	TRBJ1-5	-	TRBV27	TGTGCCAGCCGGCTCGATTATAGCAATCAGCCCCAGCATTTT	CASRLDYSNQPQHF
TRBD2	TRBJ2-3	few	TRBV7-2	TGTGCCAGCAGCTTAGGAGGACTACTAGCGGGGGTCTATTTT	CASSLGGLLAGVYF
-	TRBJ1-1	-	TRBV6-5	TGTGCCAGCAGTTACTCCCATTGGCGAGGGACTGAAGCTTTCTTT	CASSYSHWRGTEAFF
TRBD2	TRBJ2-3	many	TRBV20-1	TGCAGTGCCACCGTAGCGGGGGGCCGAACAGATACGCAGTATTTT	CSATVAGGRTDTQYF
-	TRBJ2-7	-	TRBV11-2	TGTGCCAGCAGCTTAGTTGTGTCGAGCTCCTACGAGCAGTACTTT	CASSLVVSSSYEQYF
-	TRBJ2-5	many	TRBV7-8	TGTGCCAGCAGCTTAGCGCCACTCCTTGGAGAGACCCAGTACTTC	CASSLAPLLGETQYF
-	TRBJ2-4	many	TRBV6-1	TGTGCCAGCCGACACCCGGGACTCGAGATGATGGTAGACAAAAACATTCAGTACTTC	CASRHPGLEMMVDKNIQYF